A single sample gave rise to the 12 T cell receptor beta chains below, sequenced in a study of shared clonotypes between healthy human individuals. Assay used: immunoSEQ multiplex PCR; TCRdb lists only in-frame clones, some missing. The sample carries over a million clones, roughly 98.5% recorded once. The sample taken for sequencing was naive CD4+ T cells sorted from blood. Indicated subset: CD45RA+ positively selected. The receptor source for this set is a man younger than 40 in good health.

V is TRBV29-1 and J is TRBJ2-3; TRBD2 aligns across 8 bases. Trimming at V came to 3 bases and at J to 4 bases, leaving 6 bases not matched to a gene. Per germline, CDR1 SQVTM and CDR2 ANQGSEA. CDR3 length: 14 residues. The DNA of the CDR3 is TGCAGCGTTGACCAAGCGGGAGAGGCAGATACGCAGTATTTT. Translation: CSVDQAGEADTQYF.

As regards this clone: Other DNA sequences in the sample encode the same CDR3. The chain couples TRBV10-1 to TRBJ2-1; 8 bases line up with TRBD2. V lost 2 bases and J lost 4; bases outside the gene matches: 4. There are 15 residues in the CDR3. CDR1 is WNHNN and CDR2 is SYGVQD in the germline V gene (reference sequence). CDR3 DNA sequence: TGCGCCAGCAGTGAGGGAACTAGCGGATACAATGAGCAGTTCTTC. Translation: CASSEGTSGYNEQFF.

The V and J genes are TRBV5-8 and TRBJ2-7; the D is unclear. This CDR3 spans 14 amino acids. Germline V CDR1 and CDR2: SGHTS, YDEGEE. The ends were cut back, 4 bases at V and 0 bases at J, with 11 bases in the middle. The CDR3 DNA follows: TGTGCCAGCAGCGTTGACGGCAGCTCCTACGAGCAGTACTTC. It is translated as CASSVDGSSYEQYF.

The CDR3 region has the DNA TGTGCCAGCAGCCCAAGACAGGGATCGTCCTACGAGCAGTACTTC. Its translation: CASSPRQGSSYEQYF. This chain links TRBV7-2 with TRBJ2-7; 7 nucleotides agree with TRBD1. V lost 5 bases and J lost 1; bases outside the gene matches: 8. Germline loops: CDR1 SGHTA, CDR2 FQGNSA. The CDR3 has 15 amino acids.

V usage is TRBV7-6 and J usage is TRBJ2-1; no clear D. Germline loops: CDR1 SGHVS, CDR2 FNYEAQ. Trimming shortened V by 6 bases and J by 7 bases, and 10 bases separated the two germline ends. This CDR3 has 12 amino acids. The CDR3: CASRGLGNEQFF. CDR3 coding DNA: TGTGCCAGCAGGGGTCTAGGTAATGAGCAGTTCTTC. Variable domain in full (rest from reference TRBV7-6 and TRBJ2-1): GAGVSQSPRYKVTKRGQDVALRCDPISGHVSLYWYRQALGQGPEFLTYFNYEAQQDKSGLPNDRFSAERPEGSISTLTIQRTEQRDSAMYRCASRGLGNEQFFGPGTRLTVL.

The V call is TRBV2, the J call TRBJ2-1; no firm D call. CDR3 length: 15 amino acids. V was shortened by 8 bases and J by 5 bases, with 19 bases between the two germline ends. Germline lookup yields CDR1 SNHLY and CDR2 FYNNEI. In DNA, the CDR3 is TGTGCCAGCTGCCTCCGGGCACAGATTGACAATGAGCAGTTCTTC. This gives the protein CASCLRAQIDNEQFF.

The chain recombines TRBV4-3 with TRBJ2-2; 8 bases match TRBD2. CDR1 is LGHNA, CDR2 YSLEER, per germline. There are 17 residues in the CDR3. V dropped 1 base and J dropped 6; count of bases not matched to a gene: 10. The CDR3 DNA is TGCGCCAGCAGCCAAGTGGCGGGAGGTCCGACCGCCGGGGAGCTGTTTTTT. Residues: CASSQVAGGPTAGELFF.

Details on this clone: This sample includes further DNA sequences coding for the same CDR3. This sequence joins TRBV18 and TRBJ2-3; D not certain. V lost 0 bases to trimming and J lost 2 bases, with 3 bases between them. This CDR3 contains 13 residues. The germline V gene encodes CDR1 KGHSH and CDR2 LQKENI. CDR3 region: CASSPPPTDTQYF. The CDR3 region has the DNA TGTGCCAGCTCACCACCGCCCACAGATACGCAGTATTTT.

The rearrangement links TRBV2 to TRBJ2-1, with D hard to call. Per the germline V gene, CDR1 is SNHLY and CDR2 is FYNNEI. V lost 6 bases to trimming and J lost 0 bases, with 12 bases between them. The CDR3 runs to 15 residues. The CDR3 DNA reads as TGTGCCAGCAGCCCGAACCCAAGCTCCTACAATGAGCAGTTCTTC. Translating gives CASSPNPSSYNEQFF.

This clone appeared once. The genes are TRBV7-2 and TRBJ2-3; possible D gene TRBD1, 6 bases. Germline V lookup: CDR1 SGHTA, CDR2 FQGNSA. Trimming removed 4 bases at V and 6 bases at J, with 11 bases between. The CDR3 is 13 amino acids. The CDR3 sequence: CASSYRGYDTQYF. The CDR3 region has the DNA TGTGCCAGCAGCTATAGGGGGTACGATACGCAGTATTTT.

The chain couples TRBV10-1 to TRBJ2-1, with D maybe TRBD2 (5 bases). Germline V gene lookup returns CDR1 WNHNN and CDR2 SYGVQD (reference sequence). The CDR3 is 13 residues long. V lost 2 bases and J 8 bases, leaving 10 bases between the germline ends. In DNA, the CDR3 is TGCGCCAGCAGTGAGGGGCCTAGCTATGAGCAGTTCTTC. Translation gives CASSEGPSYEQFF.

The chain uses TRBV7-9 and TRBJ2-1; 14 bases are shared with TRBD2. The ends lost 8 bases at V and 9 bases at J; junction bases unmatched: 3. The CDR3 has 13 residues. Germline V lookup: CDR1 SEHNR, CDR2 FQNEAQ (reference sequence). CDR3 residues: CASGGLAGVEQFF. The CDR3, as DNA: TGTGCCAGCGGGGGACTAGCGGGAGTTGAGCAGTTCTTC.